This T cell receptor beta chain is drawn from a study of T cell clones after liver transplantation. CDR3 length: 16 residues. Per the germline V gene, CDR1 is SGHVS and CDR2 is FNYEAQ. Trimming removed 4 bases from V and 1 base from J, with 17 bases in between. The study's findings and limits: Conclusions were preliminary, with small, heterogeneous patient groups. Graft donor-reactive T cells possibly entered the graft instead of undergoing deletion.

This clone was recorded only once. Its antigen remains unidentified. Generated by immunoSEQ multiplex PCR, the TCRdb table keeps only in-frame clones and is missing some. The data contain roughly 100,000 clones, roughly 80% of them singletons. This rearrangement joins TRBV7-6 to TRBJ2-7, with D possibly being TRBD1 (7 bases). The origin of this receptor is a human donor who received a liver transplant. Sequencing was performed on CD4+ T cells from blood, taken before liver transplant. The CDR3, as DNA: TGTGCCAGCAGCTCTCTCGCGACAGGGACTTCCTACGAGCAGTACTTC. Translation: CASSSLATGTSYEQYF.